This passage covers 20 T cell receptor beta chains from one sample sequenced in a study of blood T cell repertoires in COVID-19 (dated by TCRdb to 2018 to 2020). Receptors were amplified or captured by the immunoSEQ multiplex PCR assay. Imported from immuneACCESS, the table was reduced by TCRdb to in-frame sequences with V and J called. These copies leave out some clones; in studies compared against another copy, an unresolved V gene accounts for under half, and the cause of the remainder is not known. The sample table holds about 170,000 clones, of which almost 85% were seen once. The top ten clones comprise roughly 7.1% of the sample. Sequencing was carried out using peripheral blood. These receptors were obtained from a man aged 35 to 55 who had recovered from COVID-19.

The chain employs TRBV11-3 and TRBJ2-7; 8 bases map to TRBD1. Germline CDR1 and CDR2: SGHNT and YENEEA. V dropped 2 bases and J dropped 4; count of bases not matched to a gene: 7. The CDR3 extends over 15 amino acids. CDR3 region: CASSLTTGVGYEQYF. CDR3 coding DNA: TGTGCCAGCAGCTTAACGACAGGGGTAGGGTACGAGCAGTACTTC.

This clone has a count of ten or more. The sample carries other DNA sequences with the same CDR3. CDR3 amino acids: CASSWRHDNSPLHF. In nucleotides, the CDR3 is TGTGCCAGCAGTTGGCGGCATGACAATTCACCCCTCCACTTT. The rearrangement joins TRBV6-5 to TRBJ1-6; D unresolved. This CDR3 comprises 14 residues. The V gene lost 4 bases and the J gene lost 7 bases, with 11 bases spanning the gap. CDR1 and CDR2 (germline): MNHEY, SVGAGI.

The V gene is TRBV29-1, the J gene TRBJ2-5; 10 nucleotides match TRBD2. V dropped 5 bases and J dropped 5; count of bases not matched to a gene: 2. CDR1 SQVTM and CDR2 ANQGSEA come from the germline V gene. The CDR3 has 12 residues. The CDR3 loop reads CSVYSGGETQYF. The CDR3 nucleotides read TGCAGCGTTTATAGCGGGGGGGAGACCCAGTACTTC.

Here the CDR3 DNA reads TGTGCCAGTAGTATCGGGAGGGGGCCCGGCACTGAAGCTTTCTTT. It translates to CASSIGRGPGTEAFF. V is TRBV19 and J is TRBJ1-1; 7 bases match TRBD1. Germline V gene sequence: CDR1 LNHDA, CDR2 SQIVND (reference sequence). Trimming removed 3 bases from V and 4 bases from J; junction bases left unmatched: 8. The CDR3 covers 15 residues.

This clone was seen once. J is TRBJ2-3 and V is TRBV28, with 9 bases that match TRBD1. J was trimmed by 3 bases and V by 6 bases; bases with no gene match: 4. Germline V gene lookup returns CDR1 MDHEN and CDR2 SYDVKM. The CDR3 spans 14 residues. The CDR3 region has the DNA TGTGCCAGCAGCCCGACAGGGGGAACAGATACGCAGTATTTT. Protein product: CASSPTGGTDTQYF.

The V and J genes are TRBV21-1 and TRBJ2-4; the D call TRBD2 from the table was never checked on the DNA. TRBV21-1 is a pseudogene segment. This CDR3 has 17 amino acids. The CDR3 DNA is TGTGCCAGCATCACAAGGGGAGGTAATCTAGCCAAAAACATTCAGTACTTC. The encoded protein is CASITRGGNLAKNIQYF.

This chain uses TRBV9 with TRBJ2-1, with D perhaps TRBD2 (6 bases). V lost 5 bases to trimming and J lost 6 bases, with 30 bases between them. The CDR3 extends over 19 amino acids. Germline CDR1 is SGDLS and CDR2 is YYNGEE. CDR3 sequence (DNA): TGTGCCAGCAGTAACCCTGGACTACCACATACTCCGGATCCCAATGAGCAGTTCTTC. Its translation: CASSNPGLPHTPDPNEQFF.

A remark on this clone: Germline is not matched at one junction end, which may reflect a read error. The chain joins TRBV6-5 to TRBJ2-2; 7 nucleotides line up with TRBD1. This CDR3 contains 14 residues. The germline CDR1 and CDR2 sequences are MNHEY and SVGAGI. This CDR3 is CVSRPDRVVGELFF. The CDR3 DNA reads TGTGTCAGCAGGCCTGACAGGGTGGTCGGGGAGCTGTTTTTT.

This clone was seen only a few times. The V gene is TRBV7-9, the J gene TRBJ1-1; D not certain. This CDR3 is 12 amino acids long. Looked up from germline, CDR1 is SEHNR and CDR2 is FQNEAQ (reference sequence). Trimming pared 1 base from V and 4 bases from J, leaving 4 bases between. The CDR3 bases are TGTGCCAGCAGCTTAGTCAGCACTGAAGCTTTCTTT. This codes for CASSLVSTEAFF.

The chain has TRBV10-3 and TRBJ2-5; 13 bases are shared with TRBD2. The CDR3 spans 16 residues. V gave up 3 bases and J gave up 2 bases; unmatched junction bases: 3. Germline V gene data show CDR1 as ENHRY and CDR2 as SYGVKD. The CDR3 here is CAISEGLAGVQETQYF. DNA of the CDR3: TGTGCCATCAGTGAAGGACTAGCGGGGGTACAAGAGACCCAGTACTTC.

This chain uses TRBV10-3 with TRBJ1-6, with D possibly matching TRBD1 (5 bases). Germline CDR1 ENHRY, CDR2 SYGVKD. V was trimmed by 0 bases and J by 14 bases, leaving 14 bases between them. The CDR3 contains 14 residues. The chain's CDR3 is CAISESTGRDSLHF. The CDR3 DNA follows: TGTGCCATCAGTGAGTCAACAGGCCGCGACTCCCTCCACTTT.

The chain carries TRBV9 and TRBJ1-4; 9 bases map to TRBD1. Per germline, CDR1 SGDLS and CDR2 YYNGEE. The V segment lost 4 bases and the J segment 7 bases; nucleotides outside the gene matches: 5. The CDR3 covers 14 residues. Here the CDR3 reads CASSPTGGIEKLFF. The CDR3 region has the DNA TGTGCCAGCAGCCCTACAGGGGGCATTGAAAAACTGTTTTTT.

This chain connects TRBV6-2 or TRBV6-3 to TRBJ1-2; 9 bases fit TRBD1. Germline CDR1 and CDR2: MNHEY and SVGEGT. This CDR3 has 16 residues. Unmatched junction bases numbered 15, after V lost 2 bases and J lost 11 bases. The CDR3: CASSYEPGQGALRYTF. The CDR3 DNA reads as TGTGCCAGCAGTTACGAACCGGGACAGGGAGCTCTTCGGTACACCTTC.

This chain uses TRBV11-3 with TRBJ1-4; D is possibly TRBD1 (6 bases). Germline V gene lookup returns CDR1 SGHNT and CDR2 YENEEA. The CDR3 covers 14 residues. Trimming shortened V by 4 bases and J by 7 bases, and 13 bases separated the two germline ends. As DNA, the CDR3 is TGTGCCAGCAGCTCACAGGGAGTTGCTGAAAAACTGTTTTTT. It is translated as CASSSQGVAEKLFF.

This clone appeared once. V gene TRBV13 combines with J gene TRBJ2-7; 7 bases map to TRBD2. Germline V gene lookup returns CDR1 PRHDT and CDR2 FYEKMQ (reference sequence). Losses at the gene ends were 4 bases for V and 3 bases for J; bases not matched to a gene: 6. This CDR3 region has 14 residues. The CDR3 DNA is TGTGCCAGCAGCTCGGGACTATACAACTACGAGCAGTACTTC. Its translation is CASSSGLYNYEQYF.

This chain links TRBV3-1 (or the pseudogene TRBV3-2) with TRBJ1-6; 7 nucleotides align to TRBD1. There are 15 residues in the CDR3. The germline CDR1 and CDR2 sequences are LGHDT and YNNKEL (reference sequence). The J segment lost 6 bases and the V segment lost 1 base, leaving 3 bases of the junction unmatched. CDR3 in DNA: TGTGCCAGCAGCCAAGGACAGGGCTTTAATTCACCCCTCCACTTT. It translates to CASSQGQGFNSPLHF.

J is TRBJ2-5 and V is TRBV3-1 (or the pseudogene TRBV3-2); D gene unclear. The germline V and J ends were trimmed by 4 bases and 1 base, with 13 bases remaining between them. Germline lookup yields CDR1 LGHDT and CDR2 YNNKEL (reference sequence). CDR3 size: 15 residues. The DNA for the CDR3 is TGTGCCAGCAGCCGCAGCCTCGGAGCCCAAGAGACCCAGTACTTC. This gives the protein CASSRSLGAQETQYF.

The chain couples TRBV4-1 to TRBJ2-5, with 11 bases fitting TRBD2. J was trimmed by 3 bases and V by 3 bases; bases with no gene match: 6. From germline, CDR1 is MGHRA and CDR2 YSYEKL. The length of the CDR3 is 16 residues. In DNA form, the CDR3 reads TGCGCCAGCAGCCACCTAGCGGGGGGCCAAGAAGAGACCCAGTACTTC. It translates to CASSHLAGGQEETQYF.

This clone is a singleton in its sample. The chain has TRBV7-9 and TRBJ2-5, with D uncertain. V was pared by 6 bases and J by 7 bases, with 15 bases between. Looked up from germline, CDR1 is SEHNR and CDR2 is FQNEAQ (reference sequence). This CDR3 has 13 residues. In DNA form, the CDR3 reads TGTGCCAGCAGTAGTAATCTCCTAGGGACCCAGTACTTC. Translated, it gives CASSSNLLGTQYF.

CDR3: CATSARDRPETQYF. The DNA for the CDR3 is TGTGCCACCAGTGCCCGTGACAGACCAGAGACCCAGTACTTC. The chain is built from TRBV24-1 and TRBJ2-5; weak D call: TRBD1 (5 bases). The germline gives CDR1 KGHDR, CDR2 SFDVKD. V gave up 5 bases and J gave up 4 bases, with 13 bases separating them. The CDR3 runs 14 residues.